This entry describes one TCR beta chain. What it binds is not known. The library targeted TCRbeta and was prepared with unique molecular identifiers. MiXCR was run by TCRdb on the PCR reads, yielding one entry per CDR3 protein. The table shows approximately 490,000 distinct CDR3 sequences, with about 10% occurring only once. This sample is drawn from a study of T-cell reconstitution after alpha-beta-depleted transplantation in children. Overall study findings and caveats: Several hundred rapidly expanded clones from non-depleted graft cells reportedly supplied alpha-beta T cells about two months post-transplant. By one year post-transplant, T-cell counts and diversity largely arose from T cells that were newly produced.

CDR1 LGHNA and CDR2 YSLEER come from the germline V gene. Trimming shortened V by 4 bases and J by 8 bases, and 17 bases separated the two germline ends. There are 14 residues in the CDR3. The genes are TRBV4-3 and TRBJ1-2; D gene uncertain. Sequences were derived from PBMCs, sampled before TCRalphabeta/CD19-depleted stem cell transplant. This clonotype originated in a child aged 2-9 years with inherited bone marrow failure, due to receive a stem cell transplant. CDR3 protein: CASSPTWEVRGYTF. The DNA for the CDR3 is TGCGCCAGCAGCCCCACGTGGGAGGTTCGGGGCTACACCTTC.